The rows below give T cell receptor beta chains drawn from one sample of a study of STAT3 mutations in large granular lymphocyte leukemia. TCRdb's table, derived via immunoSEQ multiplex PCR, lists solely in-frame clones and lacks some. The data show some 10,000 clones, roughly 91% seen once. Sequenced input: peripheral blood mononuclear cells. All receptors come from a man aged 55 to 70 with T-cell large granular lymphocyte leukemia. Some clones in this sample may be carry-over from other donors' samples. CDR3s leave out the opening cysteine and the closing phenylalanine or tryptophan.

j_call,v_call,cdr3_aa
TRBJ2-3,TRBV18,ASSPTSGSDTQY
TRBJ1-4,TRBV5-1,ASSHLGSTNEKLF
TRBJ2-7,TRBV30,AWSVADRRSPYEQY
TRBJ2-7,TRBV18,ASSPLYRDSYEQY
TRBJ2-7,TRBV7-9,ASSLVWSYEQY
TRBJ1-3,TRBV19,ASSAQGLSGNTIY
TRBJ2-5,TRBV28,ASSLRIAGAETQY
TRBJ2-4,TRBV5-6,ASSRWVTVAKNIQY
TRBJ2-5,TRBV2,ASSADRGHETQY
TRBJ1-4,TRBV19,ASTDPGTPEGEKLF
TRBJ2-7,TRBV27,ASTFSGAEKQY
TRBJ1-4,TRBV27,ASSSLAGTGFEKLF
TRBJ2-7,TRBV5-1,ASSLAAGGVYEQY
TRBJ1-4,TRBV4-1,ASSQSLANNEKLF
TRBJ2-3,TRBV7-9,ASSPDRFTDTQY
TRBJ2-1,TRBV27,ASRAESSYNEQF
TRBJ2-7,TRBV7-9,ASSPLDEQY
TRBJ1-3,TRBV28,ASRTTAGIGNTIY
TRBJ1-2,TRBV29-1,SAPQEGESGYT
TRBJ2-1,TRBV4-2,ASSQGPRNEQF